This T cell receptor beta chain was obtained from a study of shared clonotypes between healthy human individuals. Assay used: immunoSEQ multiplex PCR; TCRdb lists only in-frame clones, some missing. The sample has approximately 2.1 million clones; 93% are singletons. The germline V and J ends were trimmed by 4 bases and 4 bases, with 10 bases remaining between them. CDR1 and CDR2 from the germline V gene are SGHTS and YDEGEE. This CDR3 has 13 amino acids. The chain joins TRBV5-8 to TRBJ2-3; no definite D call. Sequencing was carried out using naive CD4+ T cells from PBMCs. Stated subset: CD45RA+ positively selected. This receptor was obtained from a man between 18 and 35 years old in good health. Some clones in this sample may be carry-over from other donors' samples. DNA of the CDR3: TGTGCCAGCAGCCTCAGGCGGTCAGATACGCAGTATTTT. This gives the protein CASSLRRSDTQYF. Complete variable domain (other parts from reference TRBV5-8 and TRBJ2-3): EAGVTQSPTHLIKTRGQQATLRCSPISGHTSVYWYQQALGLGLQFLLWYDEGEERNRGNFPPRFSGRQFPNYSSELNVNALELEDSALYLCASSLRRSDTQYFGPGTRLTVL.